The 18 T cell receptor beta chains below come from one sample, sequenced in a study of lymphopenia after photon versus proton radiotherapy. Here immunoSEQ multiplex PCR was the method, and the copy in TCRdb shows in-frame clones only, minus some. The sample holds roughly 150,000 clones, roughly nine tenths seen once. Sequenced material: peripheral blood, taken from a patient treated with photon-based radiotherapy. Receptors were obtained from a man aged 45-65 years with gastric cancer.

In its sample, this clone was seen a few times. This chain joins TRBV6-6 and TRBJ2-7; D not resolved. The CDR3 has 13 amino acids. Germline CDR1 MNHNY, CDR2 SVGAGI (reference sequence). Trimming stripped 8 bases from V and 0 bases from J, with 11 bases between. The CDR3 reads CASRQSNSYEQYF. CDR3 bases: TGTGCCAGCCGCCAGAGTAACTCCTACGAGCAGTACTTC.

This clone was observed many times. The CDR3 protein is CASSAGVGLEQYF. CDR3 coding DNA: TGTGCCAGCAGCGCGGGAGTGGGGCTCGAGCAGTACTTC. This sequence joins TRBV5-6 and TRBJ2-7, with 7 bases lining up with TRBD2. The CDR3 covers 13 residues. The germline gives CDR1 SGHDT, CDR2 YYEEEE. Trimming took 4 bases from V and 6 from J; bases not matched to a gene: 7.

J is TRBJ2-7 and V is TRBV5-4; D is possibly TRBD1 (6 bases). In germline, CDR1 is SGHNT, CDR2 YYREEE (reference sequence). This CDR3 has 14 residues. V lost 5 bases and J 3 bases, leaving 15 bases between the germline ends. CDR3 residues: CASSVAGQSYEQYF. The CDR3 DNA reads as TGTGCCAGCAGTGTCGCAGGACAGAGCTACGAGCAGTACTTC.

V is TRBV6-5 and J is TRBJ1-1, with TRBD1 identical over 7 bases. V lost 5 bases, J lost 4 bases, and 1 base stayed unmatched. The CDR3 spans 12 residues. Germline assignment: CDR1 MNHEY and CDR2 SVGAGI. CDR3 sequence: CASSDRATEAFF. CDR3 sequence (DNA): TGTGCCAGCAGTGACAGGGCCACTGAAGCTTTCTTT.

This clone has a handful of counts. CDR3 in DNA: TGTGCCAGCAGACGTCCCGCAGGGGCCAACTATGGCTACACCTTC. It codes for CASRRPAGANYGYTF. The chain is built from TRBV7-2 and TRBJ1-2; D perhaps matches TRBD1 (6 bases). Trimming stripped 6 bases from V and 2 bases from J, with 16 bases between. This CDR3 has 15 residues. Germline loops: CDR1 SGHTA, CDR2 FQGNSA.

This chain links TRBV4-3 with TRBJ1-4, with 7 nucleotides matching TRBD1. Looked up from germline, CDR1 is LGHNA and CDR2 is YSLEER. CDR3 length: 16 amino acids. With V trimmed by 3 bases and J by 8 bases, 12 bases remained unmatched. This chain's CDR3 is CASSHERTGLGEKLFF. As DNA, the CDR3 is TGCGCCAGCAGCCATGAAAGGACAGGATTGGGAGAAAAACTGTTTTTT.

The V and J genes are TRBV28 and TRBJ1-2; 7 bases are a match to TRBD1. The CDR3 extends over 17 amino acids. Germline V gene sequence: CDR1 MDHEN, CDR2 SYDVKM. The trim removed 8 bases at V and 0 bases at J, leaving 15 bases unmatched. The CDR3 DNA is TGTGCCAGCGGTCCATTAGGACAGGAGATTACTAACTATGGCTACACCTTC. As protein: CASGPLGQEITNYGYTF.

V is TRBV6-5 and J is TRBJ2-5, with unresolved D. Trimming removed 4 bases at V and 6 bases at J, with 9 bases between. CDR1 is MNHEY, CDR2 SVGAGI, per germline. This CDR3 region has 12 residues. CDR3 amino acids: CASSSTTKTQYF. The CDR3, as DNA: TGTGCCAGCAGTTCGACGACGAAGACCCAGTACTTC.

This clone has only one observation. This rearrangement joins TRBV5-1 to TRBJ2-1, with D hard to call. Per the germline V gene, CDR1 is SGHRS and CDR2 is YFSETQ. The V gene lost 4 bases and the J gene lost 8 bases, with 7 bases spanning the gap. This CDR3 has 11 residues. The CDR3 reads CASSRDDEQFF. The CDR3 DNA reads TGCGCCAGCAGCCGAGACGATGAGCAGTTCTTC.

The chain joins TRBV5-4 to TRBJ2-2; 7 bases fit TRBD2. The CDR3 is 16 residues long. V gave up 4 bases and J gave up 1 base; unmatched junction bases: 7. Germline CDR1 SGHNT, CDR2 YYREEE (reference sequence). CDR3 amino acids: CASSSGLERNTGELFF. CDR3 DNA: TGTGCCAGCAGCAGCGGACTAGAGCGGAACACCGGGGAGCTGTTTTTT.

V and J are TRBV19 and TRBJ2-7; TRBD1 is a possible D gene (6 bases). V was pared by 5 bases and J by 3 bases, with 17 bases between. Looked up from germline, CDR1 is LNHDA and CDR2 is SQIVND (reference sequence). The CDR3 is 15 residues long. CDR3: CASSSRGPWNYEQYF. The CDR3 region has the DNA TGTGCCAGTAGTTCCAGGGGACCGTGGAACTACGAGCAGTACTTC.

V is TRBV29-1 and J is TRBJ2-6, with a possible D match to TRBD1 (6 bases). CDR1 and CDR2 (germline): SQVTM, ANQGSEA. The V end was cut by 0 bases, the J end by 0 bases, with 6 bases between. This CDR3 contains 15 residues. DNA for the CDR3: TGCAGCGTTGAAGAAGGGGGCTCTGGGGCCAACGTCCTGACTTTC. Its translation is CSVEEGGSGANVLTF.

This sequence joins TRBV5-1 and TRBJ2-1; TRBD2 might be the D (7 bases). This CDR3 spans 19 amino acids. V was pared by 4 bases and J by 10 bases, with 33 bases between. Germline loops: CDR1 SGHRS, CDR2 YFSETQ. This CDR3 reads CASSPLPVGGAGAPGEQFF. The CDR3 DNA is TGCGCCAGCAGCCCGCTTCCCGTGGGAGGGGCGGGGGCTCCTGGCGAGCAGTTCTTC.

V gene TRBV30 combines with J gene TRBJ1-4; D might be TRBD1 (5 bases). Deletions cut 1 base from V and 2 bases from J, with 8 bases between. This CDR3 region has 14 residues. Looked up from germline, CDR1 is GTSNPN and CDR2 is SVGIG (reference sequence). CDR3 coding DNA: TGTGCCTGGAGTGAGGGGACTACTAATGAAAAACTGTTTTTT. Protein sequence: CAWSEGTTNEKLFF.

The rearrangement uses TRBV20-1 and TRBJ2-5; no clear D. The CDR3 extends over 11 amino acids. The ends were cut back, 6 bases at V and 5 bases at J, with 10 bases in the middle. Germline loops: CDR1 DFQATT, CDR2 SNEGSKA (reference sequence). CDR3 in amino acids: CSAESRETQYF. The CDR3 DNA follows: TGCAGTGCCGAAAGTAGGGAGACCCAGTACTTC.

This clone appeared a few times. CDR3 bases: TGCGCCAGCAGCCCGGACAGGGGCTACACCTTC. Protein sequence: CASSPDRGYTF. The chain uses TRBV5-1 and TRBJ1-2; TRBD1 matches 7 bases. CDR1 and CDR2 (germline): SGHRS, YFSETQ. V lost 4 bases and J lost 8; bases outside the gene matches: 2. The CDR3 spans 11 residues.

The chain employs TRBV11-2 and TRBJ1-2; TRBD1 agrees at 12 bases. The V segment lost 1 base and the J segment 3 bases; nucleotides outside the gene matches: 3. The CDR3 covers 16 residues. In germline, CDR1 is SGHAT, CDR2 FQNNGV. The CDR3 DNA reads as TGTGCCAGCAGCTTAGGGGGACAGGGGGCTGACTATGGCTACACCTTC. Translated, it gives CASSLGGQGADYGYTF.

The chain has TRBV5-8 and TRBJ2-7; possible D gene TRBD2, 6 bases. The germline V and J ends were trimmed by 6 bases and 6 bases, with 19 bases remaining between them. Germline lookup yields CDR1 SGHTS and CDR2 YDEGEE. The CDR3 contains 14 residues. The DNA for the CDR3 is TGTGCCAGCAACTCGGGACTCCCTTCGGGCGAGCAGTACTTC. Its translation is CASNSGLPSGEQYF.